The 5 T cell receptor beta chains listed next were all sequenced from one sample in a study of shared clonotypes between healthy human individuals. Here immunoSEQ multiplex PCR was the method, and the copy in TCRdb shows in-frame clones only, minus some. Here the sample spans fewer than 550,000 clones, about 79% being singletons. The specimen sequenced was PBMCs. The receptor set was obtained from a woman between 40 and 50 years old in good health. Some clones in this sample may be carry-over from other donors' samples.

The chain is built from TRBV29-1 and TRBJ2-3; 7 bases match TRBD1. Trimming removed 6 bases from V and 5 bases from J; junction bases left unmatched: 8. The CDR3 has 13 residues. CDR1 is SQVTM and CDR2 is ANQGSEA in the germline V gene. For the CDR3, the DNA is TGCAGCGTGGGGGCCACAGGGGTAGATACGCAGTATTTT. This encodes CSVGATGVDTQYF.

The CDR3 coding sequence is TGTGCCAGCAGTGTGGCCCTCTACAGCTCTGGAAACACCATATATTTT. This codes for CASSVALYSSGNTIYF. The chain joins TRBV6-1 to TRBJ1-3; D not resolved. V gave up 4 bases and J gave up 0 bases, with 13 bases separating them. CDR1 and CDR2 (germline): MNHNS, SASEGT. The CDR3 has 16 residues.

V gene TRBV19 combines with J gene TRBJ1-2; no definite D call. Looked up from germline, CDR1 is LNHDA and CDR2 is SQIVND (reference sequence). Trimming left V 3 bases short and J 4 bases short, with 18 bases between. CDR3 length equals 16 residues. CDR3 in amino acids: CASSISLGSAFYGYTF. In DNA, the CDR3 is TGTGCCAGTAGTATCAGTCTTGGGTCGGCTTTCTATGGCTACACCTTC. Full variable domain (missing parts from reference TRBV19 and TRBJ1-2): DGGITQSPKYLFRKEGQNVTLSCEQNLNHDAMYWYRQDPGQGLRLIYYSQIVNDFQKGDIAEGYSVSREKKESFPLTVTSAQKNPTAFYLCASSISLGSAFYGYTFGSGTRLTVV.

The chain couples TRBV7-2 to TRBJ2-1; 8 nucleotides agree with TRBD2. CDR3 length: 17 amino acids. CDR1 SGHTA and CDR2 FQGNSA come from the germline V gene. The V and J ends lost 7 bases and 0 bases, in that order; junction bases with no gene match: 11. DNA for the CDR3: TGTGCCAGCACCGGCCGTAGCGGGGCGAGCTCCTACAATGAGCAGTTCTTC. Translated, it gives CASTGRSGASSYNEQFF.

This chain links TRBV10-2 with TRBJ2-2; 10 bases align to TRBD2. V was clipped by 6 bases and J by 3 bases; unmatched bases: 1. This CDR3 is built from 14 residues. The germline V gene encodes CDR1 WSHSY and CDR2 SAAADI. CDR3 bases: TGCGCCAGCAGGACTAGCGGGCACACCGGGGAGCTGTTTTTT. It codes for CASRTSGHTGELFF.